The 13 T cell receptor beta chains given below trace back to one sample, sequenced in a study of shared clonotypes between healthy human individuals. The assay was immunoSEQ multiplex PCR, and TCRdb's table has in-frame clones only and misses some. The sample lists about 2 million clones, 85% to 95% seen once, with around 0.13% in the top ten. Sequenced input: naive CD4+ T cells sorted from blood. Subset here: CD45RA+ positively selected. All receptors come from a man in his late teens or twenties in good health.

V usage is TRBV2 and J usage is TRBJ2-7, with 10 positions matching TRBD2. CDR3 length: 19 residues. V shed 4 bases, J shed 2 bases, and the junction held 17 bases outside the gene matches. In germline, CDR1 is SNHLY, CDR2 FYNNEI. The CDR3 DNA follows: TGTGCCAGCAGTGCTCCTGAGGATAGCGGGGGGTCCTCCACCTACGAGCAGTACTTC. It encodes CASSAPEDSGGSSTYEQYF. Drawing the rest from reference TRBV2 and TRBJ2-7, the complete variable domain is EPEVTQTPSHQVTQMGQEVILRCVPISNHLYFYWYRQILGQKVEFLVSFYNNEISEKSEIFDDQFSVERPDGSNFTLKIRSTKLEDSAMYFCASSAPEDSGGSSTYEQYFGPGTRLTVT.

V usage is TRBV11-3 and J usage is TRBJ1-1, with D unclear. The V gene's germline CDR1 is SGHNT and CDR2 YENEEA. This CDR3 is built from 13 residues. Trimming took off 4 bases at V and 1 base at J, with 7 bases between the two ends. CDR3 amino acids: CASSWTGNTEAFF. CDR3 DNA sequence: TGTGCCAGCAGCTGGACGGGGAACACTGAAGCTTTCTTT.

The gene calls are TRBV28 and TRBJ2-1; weak D call: TRBD1 (6 bases). The CDR3 is made up of 14 amino acids. With 3 bases removed from V and 8 bases from J, the gap between germline ends came to 14 bases. Germline V CDR1 and CDR2: MDHEN, SYDVKM. CDR3: CASSFNWDTDEQFF. CDR3 in DNA: TGTGCCAGCAGTTTCAATTGGGACACTGATGAGCAGTTCTTC.

This chain links TRBV4-1 with TRBJ1-3; D remains ambiguous. Germline V gene sequence: CDR1 MGHRA, CDR2 YSYEKL. The CDR3 loop spans 16 amino acids. With 7 bases removed from V and 2 bases from J, the gap between germline ends came to 18 bases. DNA for the CDR3: TGCGCCAGCACCTCGATCGTGGGTACTACTGGAAACACCATATATTTT. Amino acids: CASTSIVGTTGNTIYF.

The chain combines TRBV7-2 with TRBJ1-2; TRBD1 might be the D (5 bases). The CDR3 totals 15 residues. Germline-derived CDR1 and CDR2 are SGHTA and FQGNSA. Deletions cut 1 base from V and 4 bases from J, with 13 bases between. Here the CDR3 DNA reads TGTGCCAGCAGCTTAGAAGTTGGGGCAGCCTATGGCTACACCTTC. It translates to CASSLEVGAAYGYTF.

Remarks on this clone: With a much larger clone just one base away, this may be a read error. In the same sample, other DNA sequences code for this CDR3. The V call is TRBV25-1, the J call TRBJ1-3; D not resolved. CDR3 length: 15 amino acids. Germline V gene lookup returns CDR1 MGHDK and CDR2 SYGVNS. The CDR3, as DNA: TGCGCCAGCAGTAGAGGGTTGAGCTCTGGAAACACCATATATTTT. Translating gives CASSRGLSSGNTIYF.

The chain uses TRBV6-5 and TRBJ1-2; unclear D gene. Per the germline V gene, CDR1 is MNHEY and CDR2 is SVGAGI. The CDR3 has 13 amino acids. V lost 6 bases and J lost 4, with 12 bases in between. CDR3 in amino acids: CASSLVGFYGYTF. CDR3 nucleotides: TGTGCCAGCAGCCTGGTGGGGTTCTATGGCTACACCTTC.

This rearrangement joins TRBV10-3 to TRBJ2-1; a possible D gene is TRBD1 (6 bases). This CDR3 spans 12 amino acids. Germline lookup yields CDR1 ENHRY and CDR2 SYGVKD. V gave up 10 bases and J gave up 9 bases, with 16 bases separating them. CDR3 in DNA: TGTGCCAGCACCACCAGGGGAACTGAGCAGTTCTTC. Amino acids: CASTTRGTEQFF.

V gene TRBV30 combines with J gene TRBJ2-7; no firm D call. The CDR3 has 12 residues. The ends were cut back, 2 bases at V and 0 bases at J, with 5 bases in the middle. The V gene's germline CDR1 is GTSNPN and CDR2 SVGIG (reference sequence). CDR3 in DNA: TGTGCCTGGAGTCCAGCCTCCTACGAGCAGTACTTC. This sequence encodes CAWSPASYEQYF.

The chain is built from TRBV7-2 and TRBJ2-4; D is unclear. Germline V lookup: CDR1 SGHTA, CDR2 FQGNSA. V shed 5 bases and J shed 7 bases, with 9 bases lying between them. This CDR3 contains 12 residues. The CDR3 protein is CASSLQINIQYF. In DNA, the CDR3 is TGTGCCAGCAGCCTCCAGATTAACATTCAGTACTTC.

V and J are TRBV6-5 and TRBJ2-2; the match to TRBD1 covers 7 bases. The CDR3 totals 15 residues. With 2 bases clipped from V and 6 bases from J, the junction kept 6 bases outside the gene matches. Germline V lookup: CDR1 MNHEY, CDR2 SVGAGI. This CDR3 reads CASSYAGQGAGELFF. For the CDR3, the DNA is TGTGCCAGCAGTTACGCGGGCCAGGGGGCCGGGGAGCTGTTTTTT.

Points on this clone: Other nucleotide sequences in the sample specify the same CDR3. The V gene is TRBV30, the J gene TRBJ1-2; D remains ambiguous. Deletions cut 0 bases from V and 3 bases from J, with 2 bases between. The CDR3 consists of 11 residues. Germline-derived CDR1 and CDR2 are GTSNPN and SVGIG (reference sequence). CDR3 sequence reads: CAWSVDYGYTF. The CDR3 DNA reads as TGTGCCTGGAGTGTTGACTATGGCTACACCTTC.

The gene calls are TRBV6-5 and TRBJ2-3; 9 bases are shared with TRBD1. The germline V gene has CDR1 MNHEY and CDR2 SVGAGI. V shed 2 bases, J shed 1 base, and the junction held 4 bases outside the gene matches. This CDR3 has 16 amino acids. In DNA form, the CDR3 reads TGTGCCAGCAGTTACGCCCGGACAGGGGGCACAGATACGCAGTATTTT. This sequence encodes CASSYARTGGTDTQYF.